Below are 16 T cell receptor beta chains sequenced from a single sample in a study of T cells in Graves' hyperthyroidism and ophthalmopathy. RNA transcripts yielded amplified TCR beta CDR3 regions. First-round RT-PCR with HTBI primers amplified the TCR CDR3 region. TCRdb re-called the multiplex PCR reads through MiXCR, storing one row per CDR3 protein. The table has about 610,000 distinct CDR3 sequences, roughly 16% seen once. Input material: blood. The source of these receptors is a middle-aged woman with Graves' ophthalmopathy.

This clonotype showed up just a few times. The chain has TRBV12-3 or TRBV12-4 and TRBJ1-4, with 8 nucleotides matching TRBD1. CDR3 length: 16 residues. V lost 6 bases and J lost 8; bases outside the gene matches: 14. The DNA of the CDR3 is TGTGCCAGCAGCGGGGTGGAATTGACAGGGGAAGAAAAACTGTTTTTT. Translating gives CASSGVELTGEEKLFF.

This chain connects TRBV4-2 to TRBJ1-2; no firm D call. This CDR3 is built from 14 residues. The germline CDR1 and CDR2 sequences are LGHNA and YNFKEQ. V lost 3 bases and J lost 7, with 15 bases in between. The CDR3 is CASSHPGQLGGYTF. The CDR3 nucleotides read TGTGCCAGCAGCCATCCTGGGCAGCTCGGTGGCTACACCTTC.

Ten or more counts support this clonotype. The CDR3, as DNA: TGTGCCAGCAGTGAATTAGGACAGGGGATCGGGCCCCAGCATTTT. It yields the protein CASSELGQGIGPQHF. The V gene is TRBV2, the J gene TRBJ1-5; 9 nucleotides agree with TRBD1. Germline CDR1 and CDR2: SNHLY and FYNNEI. The CDR3 is made up of 15 amino acids. Germline trimming cut 2 bases from V and 9 bases from J; bases unmatched to any gene: 8.

The table lists this clonotype with many counts. V usage is TRBV2 and J usage is TRBJ1-1, with D uncertain. Trimming removed 4 bases from V and 4 bases from J, with 10 bases in between. Germline assignment: CDR1 SNHLY and CDR2 FYNNEI. CDR3 length equals 13 residues. CDR3 residues: CASSVSVFTEAFF. CDR3 sequence (DNA): TGTGCCAGCAGTGTATCAGTATTCACTGAAGCTTTCTTT.

The chain uses TRBV19 and TRBJ2-6; 7 bases are a match to TRBD1. CDR3 size: 17 residues. Germline CDR1 is LNHDA and CDR2 is SQIVND (reference sequence). J was trimmed by 0 bases and V by 6 bases; bases with no gene match: 8. CDR3 sequence: CASRGQSFISGANVLTF. DNA for the CDR3: TGTGCCAGTAGGGGACAGTCCTTTATCTCTGGGGCCAACGTCCTGACTTTC.

This clonotype was seen ten or more times. The chain is built from TRBV28 and TRBJ2-5; D may be TRBD2 (5 bases). V lost 8 bases and J lost 5, with 21 bases in between. Germline-derived CDR1 and CDR2 are MDHEN and SYDVKM. The CDR3 sequence is 15 residues long. The CDR3 loop is CASHSSGGPAETQYF. The CDR3 DNA reads TGTGCCAGCCACTCGAGCGGTGGGCCGGCGGAGACCCAGTACTTC. Based on the CDR3 plus reference TRBV28 and TRBJ2-5, the full variable domain is DVKVTQSSRYLVKRTGEKVFLECVQDMDHENMFWYRQDPGLGLRLIYFSYDVKMKEKGDIPEGYSVSREKKERFSLILESASTNQTSMYLCASHSSGGPAETQYFGPGTRLLVL.

The chain links TRBV20-1 to TRBJ2-2, with 11 bases aligning to TRBD1. Germline V gene lookup returns CDR1 DFQATT and CDR2 SNEGSKA (reference sequence). This CDR3 is built from 15 residues. The J segment lost 8 bases and the V segment lost 0 bases, leaving 5 bases of the junction unmatched. CDR3 DNA sequence: TGCAGTGCTAGAGATCGGGACAGGGGGTATGGGGAGCTGTTTTTT. It specifies CSARDRDRGYGELFF.

J is TRBJ2-5 and V is TRBV3-1; D tentatively fits TRBD1 or TRBD2 (5 bases each). This CDR3 has 14 amino acids. Per germline, CDR1 LGHDT and CDR2 YNNKEL (reference sequence). V lost 1 base, J lost 7 bases, and 13 bases lay in between. CDR3 in amino acids: CASSQGRGRATQYF. The CDR3 DNA reads as TGTGCCAGCAGCCAAGGACGGGGCCGTGCGACCCAGTACTTC.

Ten or more counts support this clonotype. The V call is TRBV29-1, the J call TRBJ2-7, with D maybe TRBD1 (6 bases). V lost 6 bases and J lost 6, with 18 bases in between. This CDR3 spans 13 amino acids. Looked up from germline, CDR1 is SQVTM and CDR2 is ANQGSEA. CDR3 bases: TGCAGCGTAGCTACCCAGGGGCGCGGCGAGCAGTACTTC. Protein sequence: CSVATQGRGEQYF.

Remarks on this clonotype: Possible read error: a much larger clone is one base away. The V gene is TRBV7-3, the J gene TRBJ2-3; possible D gene TRBD1, 7 bases. This CDR3 spans 17 amino acids. V was clipped by 5 bases and J by 0 bases, with 18 bases between them. Germline CDR1 SGHTA, CDR2 FQGTGA. The DNA of the CDR3 is TGTGCCAGCAGCCCTCCCGGAGGGGGCCCTAGCACAGATACGCAGTATTTT. Encoded protein: CASSPPGGGPSTDTQYF.

This clonotype has a count of ten or more. The V gene is TRBV11-2, the J gene TRBJ2-7; tentatively, D is TRBD2 (5 bases). This CDR3 is built from 14 residues. V gave up 0 bases and J gave up 6 bases, with 12 bases separating them. The germline V gene has CDR1 SGHAT and CDR2 FQNNGV. In DNA form, the CDR3 reads TGTGCCAGCAGCTTAGATCGGGATACGACCGAGCAGTACTTC. Its translation is CASSLDRDTTEQYF.

This clonotype has more than one count but fewer than ten. V and J are TRBV28 and TRBJ2-1; TRBD2 aligns across 14 bases. After removal of 6 bases from V and 8 bases from J, the junction contained 12 bases not matched to a gene. Germline values: CDR1 MDHEN, CDR2 SYDVKM. CDR3 length: 17 amino acids. The CDR3 coding sequence is TGTGCCAGCAGATCCTCGGGACTAGCGGGAGTCTCCGATGAGCAGTTCTTC. Residues: CASRSSGLAGVSDEQFF.

This sequence joins TRBV6-1 and TRBJ2-1; the D gene is possibly TRBD1 (5 bases). The CDR3 runs to 15 residues. CDR1 is MNHNS and CDR2 is SASEGT in the germline V gene. Trimming left V 6 bases short and J 8 bases short, with 20 bases between. The CDR3 DNA is TGTGCCAGCAGCGGTGGACAAGGAGATTCTGATGAGCAGTTCTTC. Translating it yields CASSGGQGDSDEQFF.

This clonotype was seen at least ten times. The V call is TRBV28, the J call TRBJ2-7; 12 bases are a match to TRBD2. The CDR3 spans 17 residues. Trimming removed 1 base from V and 4 bases from J; junction bases left unmatched: 8. Per the germline V gene, CDR1 is MDHEN and CDR2 is SYDVKM. CDR3 sequence reads: CASSLSSGRAYGYEQYF. DNA of the CDR3: TGTGCCAGCAGTTTATCTAGCGGGAGGGCCTATGGTTACGAGCAGTACTTC.

The chain is built from TRBV7-3 and TRBJ2-2; D possibly matches TRBD1 or TRBD2 (6 bases each). Trimming pared 2 bases from V and 1 base from J, leaving 11 bases between. The germline gives CDR1 SGHTA, CDR2 FQGTGA. This CDR3 is built from 16 residues. The CDR3 DNA reads as TGTGCCAGCAGCTTAGAGGGGGGACGGAACACCGGGGAGCTGTTTTTT. Encoded protein: CASSLEGGRNTGELFF.

This clonotype was seen many times. The chain has TRBV2 and TRBJ1-1, with D hard to call. The CDR3 contains 14 residues. Germline V CDR1 and CDR2: SNHLY, FYNNEI. V was shortened by 2 bases and J by 2 bases, with 9 bases between the two germline ends. This CDR3 is CASSESRLNTEAFF. In nucleotides, the CDR3 is TGTGCCAGCAGTGAATCAAGGTTAAACACTGAAGCTTTCTTT.